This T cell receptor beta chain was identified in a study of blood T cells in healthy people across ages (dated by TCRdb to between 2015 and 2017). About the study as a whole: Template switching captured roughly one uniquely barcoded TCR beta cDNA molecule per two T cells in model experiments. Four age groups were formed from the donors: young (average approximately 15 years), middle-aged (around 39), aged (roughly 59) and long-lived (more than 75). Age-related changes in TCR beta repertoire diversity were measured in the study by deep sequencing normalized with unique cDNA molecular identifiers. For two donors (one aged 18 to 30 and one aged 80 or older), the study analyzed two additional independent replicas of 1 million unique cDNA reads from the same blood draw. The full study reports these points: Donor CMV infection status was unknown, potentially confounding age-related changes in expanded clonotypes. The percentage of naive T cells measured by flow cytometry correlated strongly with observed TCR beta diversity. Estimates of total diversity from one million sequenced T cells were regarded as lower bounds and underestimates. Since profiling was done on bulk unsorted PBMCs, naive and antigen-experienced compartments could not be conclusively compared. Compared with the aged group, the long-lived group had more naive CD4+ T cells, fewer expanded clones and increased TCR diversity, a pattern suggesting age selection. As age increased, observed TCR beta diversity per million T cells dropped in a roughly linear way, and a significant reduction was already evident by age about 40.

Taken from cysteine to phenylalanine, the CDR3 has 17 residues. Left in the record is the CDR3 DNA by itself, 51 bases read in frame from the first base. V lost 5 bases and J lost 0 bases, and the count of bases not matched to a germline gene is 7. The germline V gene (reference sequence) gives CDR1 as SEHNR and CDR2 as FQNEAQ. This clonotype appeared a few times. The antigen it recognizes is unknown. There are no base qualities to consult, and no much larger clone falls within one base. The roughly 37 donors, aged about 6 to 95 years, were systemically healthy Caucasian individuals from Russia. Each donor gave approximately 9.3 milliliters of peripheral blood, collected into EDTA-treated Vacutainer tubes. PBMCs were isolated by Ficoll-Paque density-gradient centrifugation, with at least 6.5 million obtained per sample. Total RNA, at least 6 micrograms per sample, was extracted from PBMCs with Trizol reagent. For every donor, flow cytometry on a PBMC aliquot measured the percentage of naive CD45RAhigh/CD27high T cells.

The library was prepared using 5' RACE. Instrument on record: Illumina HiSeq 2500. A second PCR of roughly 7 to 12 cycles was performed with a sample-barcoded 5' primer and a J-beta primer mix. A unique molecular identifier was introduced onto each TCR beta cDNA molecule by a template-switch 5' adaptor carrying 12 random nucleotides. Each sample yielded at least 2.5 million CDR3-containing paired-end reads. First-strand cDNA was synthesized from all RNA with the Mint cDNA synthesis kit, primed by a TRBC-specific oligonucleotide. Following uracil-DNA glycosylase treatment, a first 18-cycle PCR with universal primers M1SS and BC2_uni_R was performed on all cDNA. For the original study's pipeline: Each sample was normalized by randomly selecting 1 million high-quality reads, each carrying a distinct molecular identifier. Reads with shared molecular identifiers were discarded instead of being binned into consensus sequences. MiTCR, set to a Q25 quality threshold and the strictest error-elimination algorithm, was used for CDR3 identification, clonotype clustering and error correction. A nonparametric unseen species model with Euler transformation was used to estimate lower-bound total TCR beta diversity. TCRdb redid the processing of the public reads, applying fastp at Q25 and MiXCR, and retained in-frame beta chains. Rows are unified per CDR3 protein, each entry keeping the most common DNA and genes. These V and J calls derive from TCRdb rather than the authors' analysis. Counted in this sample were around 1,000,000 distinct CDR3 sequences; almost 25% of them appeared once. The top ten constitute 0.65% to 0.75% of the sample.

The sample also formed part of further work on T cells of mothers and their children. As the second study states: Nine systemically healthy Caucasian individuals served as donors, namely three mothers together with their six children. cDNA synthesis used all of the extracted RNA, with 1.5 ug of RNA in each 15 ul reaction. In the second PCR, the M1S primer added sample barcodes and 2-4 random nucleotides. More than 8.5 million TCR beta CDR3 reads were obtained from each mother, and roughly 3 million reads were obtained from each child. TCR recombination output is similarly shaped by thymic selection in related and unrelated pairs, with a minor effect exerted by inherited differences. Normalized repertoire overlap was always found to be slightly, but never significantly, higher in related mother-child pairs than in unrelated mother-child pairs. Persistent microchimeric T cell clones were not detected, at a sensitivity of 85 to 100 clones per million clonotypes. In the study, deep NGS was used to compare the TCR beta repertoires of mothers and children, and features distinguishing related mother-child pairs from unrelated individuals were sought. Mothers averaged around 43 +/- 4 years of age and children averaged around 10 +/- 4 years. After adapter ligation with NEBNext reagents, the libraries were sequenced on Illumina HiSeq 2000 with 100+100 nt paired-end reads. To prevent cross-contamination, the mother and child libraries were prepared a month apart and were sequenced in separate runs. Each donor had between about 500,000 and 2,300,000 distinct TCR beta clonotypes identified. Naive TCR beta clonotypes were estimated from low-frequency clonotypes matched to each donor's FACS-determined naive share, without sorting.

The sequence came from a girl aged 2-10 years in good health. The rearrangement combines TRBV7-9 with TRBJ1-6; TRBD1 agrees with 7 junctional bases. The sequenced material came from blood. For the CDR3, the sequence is CASSPSTGSSYNSPLHF. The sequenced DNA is TGTGCCAGCAGCCCTTCGACAGGGAGCTCCTATAATTCACCCCTCCACTTT.